These 31 T cell receptor beta chains were sequenced from one sample in a study of blood T cell repertoires in COVID-19. Some clones are missing from TCRdb's copy, which holds only in-frame ones; the method was immunoSEQ multiplex PCR. The sample lists 110,000 to 150,000 clones, just under 85% seen once, with 6.2% in the top ten. Material for sequencing was PBMCs or T cells enriched from blood (not recorded which). These receptors all come from a woman aged 40 to 50 who had recovered from COVID-19.

V and J are TRBV9 and TRBJ2-1; 8 bases align to TRBD2. V trimming: 0 bases; J trimming: 9 bases; junction bases outside the gene matches: 8. Looked up from germline, CDR1 is SGDLS and CDR2 is YYNGEE. CDR3 length equals 15 residues. The CDR3 loop is CASSVEAGRASEQFF. CDR3 coding DNA: TGTGCCAGCAGCGTAGAGGCCGGGAGGGCCTCTGAGCAGTTCTTC.

The count of this clone is one. The chain has TRBV7-9 and TRBJ1-2, with D possibly being TRBD1 (5 bases). There are 12 residues in the CDR3. The V end was cut by 5 bases, the J end by 6 bases, with 10 bases between. The germline gives CDR1 SEHNR, CDR2 FQNEAQ (reference sequence). For the CDR3, the DNA is TGTGCCAGCAGCCTCAGACAGCATGGCTACACCTTC. Encoded protein: CASSLRQHGYTF.

The gene calls are TRBV27 and TRBJ2-7; D uncertain. Trimming removed 6 bases at V and 3 bases at J, with 12 bases between. The length of the CDR3 is 13 residues. Germline assignment: CDR1 MNHEY and CDR2 SMNVEV (reference sequence). The CDR3 nucleotides are TGTGCCAGCAGAACCTCCTACCACTACGAGCAGTACTTC. This codes for CASRTSYHYEQYF.

The chain combines TRBV14 with TRBJ2-1, with 8 bases aligning to TRBD1. Losses at the gene ends were 0 bases for V and 10 bases for J; bases not matched to a gene: 5. The CDR3 has 14 amino acids. Germline CDR1 reads SGHDN; CDR2 reads FVKESK. The CDR3 loop reads CASSQERQGSEQFF. The DNA for the CDR3 is TGTGCCAGCAGCCAAGAACGACAGGGGAGCGAGCAGTTCTTC. Variable domain in full (rest from reference TRBV14 and TRBJ2-1): EAGVTQFPSHSVIEKGQTVTLRCDPISGHDNLYWYRRVMGKEIKFLLHFVKESKQDESGMPNNRFLAERTGGTYSTLKVQPAELEDSGVYFCASSQERQGSEQFFGPGTRLTVL.

This chain uses TRBV7-9 with TRBJ2-1, with 10 bases fitting TRBD2. The CDR3 spans 16 residues. The trim removed 8 bases at V and 7 bases at J, leaving 14 bases unmatched. Germline CDR1 is SEHNR and CDR2 is FQNEAQ (reference sequence). CDR3 coding DNA: TGTGCCAGCTCTCAGCGGGAGGGCCGAGAGAGGAATGAGCAGTTCTTC. Translating it yields CASSQREGRERNEQFF.

The chain employs TRBV6-6 and TRBJ2-1; tentative D call: TRBD1 (5 bases). Trimming pared 2 bases from V and 0 bases from J, leaving 11 bases between. Germline CDR1 is MNHNY and CDR2 is SVGAGI (reference sequence). The CDR3 spans 16 residues. CDR3 sequence: CASSYIRESSYNEQFF. The CDR3 bases are TGTGCCAGCAGTTACATCAGGGAAAGCTCCTACAATGAGCAGTTCTTC.

The genes are TRBV3-1 (or the pseudogene TRBV3-2) and TRBJ2-7; D is possibly TRBD2 (6 bases). CDR3 length: 15 amino acids. The ends were cut back, 1 base at V and 0 bases at J, with 10 bases in the middle. Per the germline V gene, CDR1 is LGHDT and CDR2 is YNNKEL (reference sequence). The CDR3 DNA follows: TGTGCCAGCAGCCAAGCTAGCGTGAGCTCCTACGAGCAGTACTTC. Protein: CASSQASVSSYEQYF.

The V gene is TRBV28, the J gene TRBJ1-1; TRBD1 agrees at 8 bases. Germline V gene lookup returns CDR1 MDHEN and CDR2 SYDVKM. This CDR3 has 14 amino acids. V dropped 6 bases and J dropped 4; count of bases not matched to a gene: 7. The CDR3 loop is CASRPQGARTEAFF. CDR3 DNA: TGTGCCAGCAGACCTCAGGGGGCGCGCACTGAAGCTTTCTTT.

The rearrangement joins TRBV11-3 to TRBJ2-3; a possible D gene is TRBD1 (7 bases). The CDR3 has 12 amino acids. In germline, CDR1 is SGHNT, CDR2 YENEEA. V was trimmed by 5 bases and J by 9 bases, leaving 12 bases between them. The CDR3 region is CASSPGGTTQYF. CDR3 bases: TGTGCCAGCAGCCCAGGGGGGACAACGCAGTATTTT.

The rearrangement uses TRBV5-1 and TRBJ1-5; 9 nucleotides match TRBD1. The CDR3 is 15 residues long. Trimming took 0 bases from V and 7 from J; bases not matched to a gene: 5. The germline CDR1 and CDR2 sequences are SGHRS and YFSETQ. In DNA, the CDR3 is TGCGCCAGCAGCTTGGTTGGGGACAGGGACCAGCCCCAGCATTTT. As protein: CASSLVGDRDQPQHF.

J is TRBJ2-1 and V is TRBV5-1; TRBD1 agrees at 8 bases. The CDR3 runs 14 residues. Trimming removed 3 bases from V and 4 bases from J; junction bases left unmatched: 3. Per the germline V gene, CDR1 is SGHRS and CDR2 is YFSETQ. This CDR3 is CASSSGTGYNEQFF. The CDR3 region has the DNA TGCGCCAGCAGCTCCGGGACAGGTTACAATGAGCAGTTCTTC.

This clone was seen only a few times. The V gene is TRBV10-3, the J gene TRBJ1-1, with D perhaps matching TRBD1 (6 bases). The CDR3 length is 14 residues. CDR1 and CDR2 from the germline V gene are ENHRY and SYGVKD. V was shortened by 2 bases and J by 5 bases, with 12 bases between the two germline ends. The CDR3 bases are TGTGCCATCAGTGAGGGAGTAAGGGGGACTGAAGCTTTCTTT. Its translation: CAISEGVRGTEAFF.

The chain joins TRBV20-1 to TRBJ1-4; TRBD1 might be the D (6 bases). The CDR3 loop spans 14 amino acids. The germline V gene has CDR1 DFQATT and CDR2 SNEGSKA (reference sequence). V dropped 6 bases and J dropped 7 bases, with 18 bases sitting between them. This chain's CDR3 is CSASNRDLGEKLFF. As DNA, the CDR3 is TGCAGTGCAAGTAACAGGGATTTGGGTGAAAAACTGTTTTTT.

The chain links TRBV11-2 to TRBJ1-2, with D possibly being TRBD1 (6 bases). V was cut by 1 base and J by 0 bases, with 15 bases left in between. The CDR3 is 17 residues long. Germline CDR1 and CDR2: SGHAT and FQNNGV. The CDR3 loop is CASSLALGGLTNYGYTF. In DNA form, the CDR3 reads TGTGCCAGCAGCTTAGCCCTAGGGGGTCTTACTAACTATGGCTACACCTTC.

V usage is TRBV4-1 and J usage is TRBJ1-1; D is uncertain. This CDR3 is built from 15 residues. Trimming left V 2 bases short and J 5 bases short, with 15 bases between. Germline CDR1 is MGHRA and CDR2 is YSYEKL. The CDR3 coding sequence is TGCGCCAGCAGCCAACGGTCCGTTAAGCCTACTGAAGCTTTCTTT. It yields the protein CASSQRSVKPTEAFF.

The chain links TRBV5-6 to TRBJ2-5; D is unresolved. The CDR3 consists of 13 residues. From germline, CDR1 is SGHDT and CDR2 YYEEEE. Trimming left V 0 bases short and J 5 bases short, with 8 bases between. CDR3 residues: CASSLASGETQYF. The CDR3 nucleotides read TGTGCCAGCAGCTTGGCTAGTGGTGAGACCCAGTACTTC. Full variable domain (outside the CDR3, taken from reference TRBV5-6 and TRBJ2-5): DAGVTQSPTHLIKTRGQQVTLRCSPKSGHDTVSWYQQALGQGPQFIFQYYEEEERQRGNFPDRFSGHQFPNYSSELNVNALLLGDSALYLCASSLASGETQYFGPGTRLLVL.

This chain connects TRBV6-5 to TRBJ2-1, with a tentative D call TRBD1 (5 bases). CDR1 and CDR2 (germline): MNHEY, SVGAGI. The CDR3 spans 16 residues. V dropped 3 bases and J dropped 2 bases, with 14 bases sitting between them. This CDR3 reads CASSYAGSYPYNEQFF. As DNA, the CDR3 is TGTGCCAGCAGTTATGCAGGGTCATATCCCTACAATGAGCAGTTCTTC.

The chain couples TRBV5-1 to TRBJ2-7; a weak D match, TRBD2 (5 bases). Germline CDR1 and CDR2: SGHRS and YFSETQ. The CDR3 spans 15 residues. V shed 0 bases and J shed 6 bases, with 16 bases lying between them. CDR3 nucleotide sequence: TGCGCCAGCAGCTTGGAGTTGGGTAGCCGGGGCGAGCAGTACTTC. It is translated as CASSLELGSRGEQYF.

This clone is a singleton in its sample. The chain joins TRBV2 to TRBJ1-1, with 7 positions matching TRBD1. From germline, CDR1 is SNHLY and CDR2 FYNNEI. Germline trimming cut 5 bases from V and 6 bases from J; bases unmatched to any gene: 12. The CDR3 is 15 residues long. For the CDR3, the DNA is TGTGCCAGCAGTCCGACAGGGAGCGGCCGCTCTGAAGCTTTCTTT. Translating it yields CASSPTGSGRSEAFF.

V usage is TRBV9 and J usage is TRBJ2-7; no clear D. V lost 0 bases and J lost 2, with 24 bases in between. The length of the CDR3 is 19 residues. Germline V gives CDR1 SGDLS, CDR2 YYNGEE. The CDR3, as DNA: TGTGCCAGCAGCGTAGTAGCCCCCCGCGGTAGCCCGATAGCCTACGAGCAGTACTTC. Protein product: CASSVVAPRGSPIAYEQYF. Filled out from reference TRBV9 and TRBJ2-7, the complete variable domain reads DSGVTQTPKHLITATGQRVTLRCSPRSGDLSVYWYQQSLDQGLQFLIQYYNGEERAKGNILERFSAQQFPDLHSELNLSSLELGDSALYFCASSVVAPRGSPIAYEQYFGPGTRLTVT.

This chain links TRBV14 with TRBJ2-5, with 8 bases aligning to TRBD1. Germline trimming cut 1 base from V and 2 bases from J; bases unmatched to any gene: 0. The CDR3 consists of 14 residues. Germline values: CDR1 SGHDN, CDR2 FVKESK. In DNA, the CDR3 is TGTGCCAGCAGCCAAGGGACAGGGCAAGAGACCCAGTACTTC. This sequence encodes CASSQGTGQETQYF.

Only one count was recorded for this clone. V gene TRBV19 combines with J gene TRBJ1-2; D possibly corresponds to TRBD1 (5 bases). This CDR3 region has 14 residues. The germline CDR1 and CDR2 sequences are LNHDA and SQIVND (reference sequence). V lost 5 bases to trimming and J lost 2 bases, with 12 bases between them. CDR3 in amino acids: CASSETALNYGYTF. The CDR3 bases are TGTGCCAGTAGTGAGACAGCACTGAACTATGGCTACACCTTC.

This sequence joins TRBV11-2 and TRBJ1-5; 9 positions agree with TRBD1. The J segment lost 6 bases and the V segment lost 4 bases, leaving 7 bases of the junction unmatched. CDR1 is SGHAT, CDR2 FQNNGV, per germline. CDR3 size: 15 residues. In DNA, the CDR3 is TGTGCCAGCAGCTCGGGACAGGGTGTGTTTCAGCCCCAGCATTTT. Protein sequence: CASSSGQGVFQPQHF.

This clone was picked up one time. The V call is TRBV2, the J call TRBJ1-4, with D perhaps TRBD1 (6 bases). The germline V gene encodes CDR1 SNHLY and CDR2 FYNNEI. The CDR3 has 12 residues. The germline V and J ends were trimmed by 6 bases and 14 bases, with 16 bases remaining between them. CDR3 protein: CASSRVGQLLFF. CDR3 in DNA: TGTGCCAGCAGCCGTGTCGGACAGCTTCTGTTTTTT.

The CDR3 DNA is TGTGCCAGCAGCCAGGGGACTAGCAAGTTCTTC. It yields the protein CASSQGTSKFF. The rearrangement links TRBV3-1 (or the pseudogene TRBV3-2) to TRBJ2-1; TRBD2 matches at 9 bases. V was pared by 3 bases and J by 14 bases, with 2 bases of the junction left unmatched. Germline values: CDR1 LGHDT, CDR2 YNNKEL (reference sequence). This CDR3 region has 11 residues.

The sample holds one count of this clone. This chain uses TRBV6-1 with TRBJ2-2; the D gene is possibly TRBD2 (5 bases). Germline V gives CDR1 MNHNS, CDR2 SASEGT. The CDR3 has 16 residues. Trimming took 6 bases from V and 0 from J, leaving 14 bases between them. The CDR3: CASSERRLTNTGELFF. CDR3 bases: TGTGCCAGCAGCGAAAGGAGACTAACGAACACCGGGGAGCTGTTTTTT.

V usage is TRBV13 and J usage is TRBJ2-7, with 12 bases identical to TRBD1. CDR3 length equals 14 residues. Trimming cost V 5 bases and J 5 bases; bases outside gene matches: 4. Germline V gene lookup returns CDR1 PRHDT and CDR2 FYEKMQ (reference sequence). Written as DNA, the CDR3 is TGTGCCAGCAGCAGGGGACAGGGGGCAGACGAGCAGTACTTC. Translating it yields CASSRGQGADEQYF. Variable domain in full (rest from reference TRBV13 and TRBJ2-7): AAGVIQSPRHLIKEKRETATLKCYPIPRHDTVYWYQQGPGQDPQFLISFYEKMQSDKGSIPDRFSAQQFSDYHSELNMSSLELGDSALYFCASSRGQGADEQYFGPGTRLTVT.

This CDR3 reads CASSQGGGHRDEQFF. The CDR3 DNA follows: TGTGCCAGCAGCCAAGGGGGAGGCCATCGGGATGAGCAGTTCTTC. The chain uses TRBV14 and TRBJ2-1; the D gene is possibly TRBD2 (6 bases). The CDR3 is 15 residues long. CDR1 SGHDN and CDR2 FVKESK come from the germline V gene. Trimming pared 1 base from V and 8 bases from J, leaving 15 bases between.

V and J are TRBV4-1 and TRBJ1-1; D is perhaps TRBD1 (6 bases). The CDR3 contains 15 residues. Trimming stripped 1 base from V and 1 base from J, with 10 bases between. Germline assignment: CDR1 MGHRA and CDR2 YSYEKL. The chain's CDR3 is CASSQAPGANTEAFF. DNA of the CDR3: TGCGCCAGCAGCCAAGCACCAGGGGCGAACACTGAAGCTTTCTTT.

V usage is TRBV10-3 and J usage is TRBJ1-2; D perhaps matches TRBD1 (6 bases). Germline CDR1 is ENHRY and CDR2 is SYGVKD. The CDR3 sequence is 11 residues long. Trimming took 7 bases from V and 8 from J, leaving 11 bases between them. CDR3 region: CAITPGQGYTF. The CDR3, as DNA: TGTGCCATCACCCCGGGACAAGGCTACACCTTC.

This sequence joins TRBV3-1 (or the pseudogene TRBV3-2) and TRBJ2-7; tentatively, D is TRBD2 (6 bases). Germline CDR1 and CDR2: LGHDT and YNNKEL (reference sequence). The CDR3 totals 12 residues. Trimming left V 5 bases short and J 1 base short, with 6 bases between. The CDR3 DNA is TGTGCCAGCAGCGGAGGGTCCTACGAGCAGTACTTC. Its protein product is CASSGGSYEQYF.